This record covers a single TCR beta chain. Repertoires were generated with immunoSEQ multiplex PCR, while TCRdb's copy carries only in-frame clones and drops some. The sample carries some 76,000 clones, nearly 95% recorded once. Trimming at V came to 2 bases and at J to 14 bases, leaving 6 bases not matched to a gene. The CDR3 totals 13 residues. Germline V gene data show CDR1 as MDHEN and CDR2 as SYDVKM. This entry belongs to a study of T cell changes during pregnancy in multiple sclerosis. The receptor was isolated from a female donor with multiple sclerosis, enrolled in a pregnancy study. The rearrangement links TRBV28 to TRBJ2-3; 11 nucleotides agree with TRBD2. Here the sequenced sample was CD4+ T cells from peripheral blood mononuclear cells, taken after pregnancy. CDR3 coding DNA: TGTGCCAGCAGTTTAATTAGCGGGAGGGTTCCGTATTTT. Amino acids: CASSLISGRVPYF. The whole variable domain, filled in from reference TRBV28 and TRBJ2-3, reads DVKVTQSSRYLVKRTGEKVFLECVQDMDHENMFWYRQDPGLGLRLIYFSYDVKMKEKGDIPEGYSVSREKKERFSLILESASTNQTSMYLCASSLISGRVPYFGPGTRLTVL.